The T cell receptor (beta chain) described here comes from a study of blood T cell repertoires in COVID-19. At the level of the study: The United States, Italy and Spain supplied acute and convalescent COVID-19 samples. T cells, B-cell-depleted T cells, or PBMCs provided the cDNA or gDNA that served as material.

As processed by the authors: Estimates of nucleated cell counts were drawn from the amplification of reference gene primers. Profiled with immunoSEQ multiplex PCR; TCRdb holds only in-frame clones, not every one. V and J calls plus clone size are reproduced from that table; the DNA served to infer D and trimming. This sample yields around 270,000 clones, of which 84% are seen a single time; approximately 1.4% belongs to the top ten. Germline lookup yields CDR1 WSHSY and CDR2 SAAADI. J gave up 3 bases and V 6 bases, and 3 bases lay outside the gene matches. The CDR3 runs 14 residues. Sequences were obtained from peripheral blood. This sequence joins TRBV10-2 and TRBJ1-5; TRBD1 matches 9 bases. The source is a woman aged 35 to 49 who had recovered from COVID-19. In DNA, the CDR3 is TGCGCCAGCAGAGGGACAGGGCTCAATCAGCCCCAGCATTTT. Protein: CASRGTGLNQPQHF.